This entry is about one T cell receptor beta chain. Its matching antigen is unknown. These data are taken from a study of cytomegalovirus exposure and HLA in healthy donors. Regarding the study as a whole: Most of the CMV-associated TCR beta chains (in a later analysis) appeared to be HLA-restricted. Cytomegalovirus-associated status was assigned to some 160 TCR beta chains.

Germline V CDR1 and CDR2: MNHEY, SMNVEV (reference sequence). This CDR3 is built from 15 residues. V dropped 6 bases and J dropped 5; count of bases not matched to a gene: 6. The PCR had 60 Vbeta and 13 Jbeta primers. The method was immunoSEQ multiplex PCR; TCRdb's version includes in-frame clones alone and lacks a portion of them. The table includes under 130,000 clones, 65% to 85% detected once. This chain joins TRBV27 and TRBJ2-2, with 10 bases aligning to TRBD2. The receptor's source is a male donor in good health and CMV-seronegative. The sample consisted of PBMCs. The CDR3 is CASSLGLAVTGELFF. CDR3 nucleotides: TGTGCCAGCAGCCTCGGACTAGCGGTTACCGGGGAGCTGTTTTTT.